This entry is about one T cell receptor (beta chain). Antigen: not known. The CDR3 loop spans 13 amino acids. In germline, CDR1 is SGHRS, CDR2 YFSETQ. TRB cDNA libraries were made by UMI-labeled 5' RACE. Following a re-call of the 5' RACE reads, TCRdb has one entry per CDR3 protein and lacks DNA. The repertoire shows 90,000 to 95,000 distinct CDR3 sequences; the top ten hold over 1.5%. The data stem from a study of CXCR3-negative and CXCR3-positive naive CD8 T cells. Study observations and caveats: CXCR3-positive naive cells had more hydrophobic TRB CDR3s than CXCR3-negative naive cells. Most assays used freshly isolated PBMCs, as cryopreservation partially reduced CXCR3. The study inferred TCR strength from TRB CDR3 properties and found comparable surface CD5 between naive subsets. Naive cells that were CXCR3-negative or CXCR3-positive used TRBV-TRBJ genes alike, while memory cells diverged.

This chain uses TRBV5-1 with TRBJ2-7. The sample comprised naive CXCR3- CD8+ T cells from blood. Subset described: CD45RO-CCR7+CD27+CD95- naive CD8+ T cells lacking CXCR3 (TNR3-). This TCR derives from a human donor in good health. Some clones in this sample may be carry-over from other donors' samples. The CDR3 sequence is CASSLGLLYEQYF.